What follows describes a single T cell receptor (beta chain). Its recognized antigen is unknown. Nothing much larger sits one base from this clone, and base qualities are not available. The CDR3 regions of human TCRbeta chains were subjected to immunosequencing. The original methods were these. TCRs in the repertoires were compared against a reference library of SARS-CoV-2-specific TCRs that had been generated with the MIRA antigen-specificity platform. Breadth was defined as the fraction of unique TCRs that were SARS-CoV-2-associated, and depth was defined as the fraction of total T cells that were SARS-CoV-2-associated. Each spike-specific TCR was assigned to its reactive spike region and to a CD4 or CD8 class using the MIRA data. Log10-transformed breadth and depth values were compared by one-way ANOVA with Sidak's multiple comparisons tests. Drawn from immuneACCESS, this table holds only the in-frame rearrangements with V and J called that TCRdb kept. Clones are partly lost; checked studies trace under half to an unresolved V gene and leave the rest unexplained. For V, J and clone size, that table is used; D and trimming come from the DNA. The sample includes over 90,000 clones, with roughly 87% observed a single time. Jointly, the top ten make up 4% to 5.5% of the sample.

The CDR3, cysteine through phenylalanine, is 16 amino acids long. Left in the record is the CDR3 DNA by itself, 48 bases read in frame from the first base. The junction shows trimming of 0 bases on V and 7 bases on J, and the gene matches do not reach 10 bases of it. CDR1 and CDR2, per the germline V gene, are MDHEN and SYDVKM. The time point label corresponds to: baseline before first vaccination. The vaccinee samples were drawn from two UK trials, COV001 and COV002, one of which was a single-blind randomized controlled phase 2/3 trial testing AZD1222 (ChAdOx1 nCoV-19) in healthy adults. For TCRbeta chain sequencing, PBMC samples were collected from trial participants at day 0 and at day 28 after the second dose. The data are from a study of T cell responses to AZD1222 COVID-19 vaccine (dated by TCRdb to the early 2020s). Background for the entire study: AZD1222 recipients whose second dose came at about 4 weeks and those whose second dose came at about 12 weeks were combined into one group, since spike-specific TCR depth and breadth did not differ between the two schedules. TCR sequencing covered about 230 trial participants: 200 to 220 given two doses of AZD1222 and 26 given two doses of MenACWY control vaccine. Trial participants were enrolled by age into 18-55, 56-69 and 70-plus year subgroups, with roughly 160, 29 and 62 TCR-sequenced participants respectively. General study outcomes and caveats: CD4 TCRs associated with the vaccine covered the entire spike protein, and the dominant responses were in regions 160-218 and 743-854. Conclusions about previously exposed vaccinees are limited because only five or six AZD1222 recipients were SARS-CoV-2 seropositive at baseline. After two AZD1222 doses, both the breadth and the depth of spike-specific TCRs were significantly higher than at day 0 and than in MenACWY recipients. Because no day 14 peak-response samples were available, repertoires were characterized only after the peak T cell response. In the small 56-69-year group, the increase in depth fell short of significance, most likely because of low power. Participants were mostly white British, with more females than males. The authors suggested clonal diversity may have been underestimated. Epitopes outside the regions mutated in the B.1.351 and B.1.1.7 variants were reportedly recognized by nearly half of the unique spike-specific TCRs.

This receptor was taken from an adult in good health. The receptor chain draws on TRBV28 and TRBJ2-7; TRBD1 aligns with 9 central bases. The source material was peripheral blood, sampled on day 0 of AZD1222 vaccination. The sequence in DNA is TGTGCCAGCAGTTTATGGGTCCGGACAGGGGTTAGAGAGCAGTACTTC. Translated, this is CASSLWVRTGVREQYF.